This T cell receptor beta chain was obtained from a study of blood T cells in healthy people across ages (dated by TCRdb to the mid-2010s). With respect to the entire study: In model experiments, template switching captured about one uniquely barcoded TCR beta cDNA molecule for every two T cells. Using deep sequencing normalized with unique cDNA molecular identifiers, the study measured how TCR beta repertoire diversity changes with age. For two donors (one aged 18 to 29 and one aged 80 or older), the study analyzed two additional independent replicas of 1 million unique cDNA reads from the same blood draw. To avoid experimental bias, donors of different ages were randomly spread across the sequencing lanes. The donors were split into four age groups: young (average 16 years), middle-aged (39), aged (about 56) and long-lived (roughly 86).

Receptor libraries were prepared by 5' RACE. Reads for this sample came from an Illumina HiSeq 2500. A second 7 to 11 cycle PCR used a sample-barcoded 5' primer and a J-beta primer mix. Each TCR beta cDNA molecule received a unique molecular identifier from a template-switch 5' adaptor carrying 12 random nucleotides. Each sample yielded at least 2.5 million CDR3-containing paired-end reads. The Mint cDNA synthesis kit, primed by a TRBC-specific oligonucleotide, was used to synthesize first-strand cDNA from all RNA. All cDNA was treated with uracil-DNA glycosylase and then went through a first 18-cycle PCR with the universal primers M1SS and BC2_uni_R. As for the authors' bioinformatics: For normalization, 1 million high-quality reads, each with a distinct molecular identifier, were randomly selected from each sample. Reads with shared molecular identifiers were discarded instead of being binned into consensus sequences. CDR3 identification, clonotype clustering and error correction used MiTCR with a Q25 quality threshold and the strictest error-elimination algorithm. A nonparametric unseen species model with Euler transformation was used to estimate lower-bound total TCR beta diversity. TCRdb cleaned the public reads at Q25 with fastp, built clones with MiXCR and kept in-frame beta chains. CDR3 protein sequences are deduplicated, and each keeps its most common genes and DNA. The V and J calls were not made by the authors but by TCRdb's processing. The sample table holds roughly 1.5 million distinct CDR3 sequences, of which roughly 43% were seen once. In total, the top ten clones hold less than 5% of the sample.

The CDR3 contains 14 residues, cysteine and phenylalanine counted. Only CDR3 DNA is held: 42 bases, read in frame from base 1. At the junction V is shortened by 5 bases and J by 2 bases, with 11 bases in between. Reading the germline V gene gives CDR1 LGHNA and CDR2 YSLEER. Concerning this clonotype: Its antigen remains undetermined. No qualities accompany the bases; no much larger clone lies one base away.

The full study reports these points: Compared with the aged group, more naive CD4+ T cells, fewer expanded clones and increased TCR diversity were shown by the long-lived group, suggesting age selection. Because donor CMV infection status was unknown, age-related changes in expanded clonotypes were potentially confounded. Since profiling was done on bulk unsorted PBMCs, naive and antigen-experienced compartments could not be conclusively compared. Estimates of total diversity based on one million sequenced T cells were regarded as lower bounds and as underestimates. Observed TCR beta diversity per million T cells fell roughly linearly with age, and a significant reduction was already apparent by age around 40. Observed TCR beta diversity correlated strongly with the percentage of naive T cells measured by flow cytometry.

The donors were roughly 40 Caucasian individuals from Russia, aged about 6 to 95 years, who were systemically healthy. Around 10 milliliters of peripheral blood were collected from each donor into EDTA-treated Vacutainer tubes. Ficoll-Paque density-gradient centrifugation was used to isolate PBMCs, with at least 7 million per sample. Trizol reagent was used to extract total RNA from PBMCs, with at least 6 micrograms per sample. The percentages of naive CD45RAhigh/CD27high T cells were determined by flow cytometry on a PBMC aliquot from every donor. Sequences were obtained from blood. The clonotype comes from a woman aged 18-29 years in good health. In this chain, TRBV4-3 is recombined with TRBJ2-3; TRBD2 is a weak D gene call, 6 bases matching. The DNA is as follows: TGCGCCAGCAGCATAGCGGAGTTCACAGATACGCAGTATTTT. Translated, it gives CASSIAEFTDTQYF.